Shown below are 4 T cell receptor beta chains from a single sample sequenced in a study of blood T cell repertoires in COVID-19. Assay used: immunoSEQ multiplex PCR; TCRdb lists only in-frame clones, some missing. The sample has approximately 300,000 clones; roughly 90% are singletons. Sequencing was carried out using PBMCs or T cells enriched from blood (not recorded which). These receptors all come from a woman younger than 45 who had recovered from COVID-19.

The chain's CDR3 is CASSQWKASGISGELFF. CDR3 nucleotide sequence: TGTGCCAGCAGCCAGTGGAAGGCTAGCGGGATTTCCGGGGAGCTGTTTTTT. The chain recombines TRBV3-1 (or the pseudogene TRBV3-2) with TRBJ2-2; TRBD2 aligns across 9 bases. Trimming at V came to 3 bases and at J to 6 bases, leaving 11 bases not matched to a gene. The germline V gene has CDR1 LGHDT and CDR2 YNNKEL (reference sequence). This CDR3 contains 17 residues.

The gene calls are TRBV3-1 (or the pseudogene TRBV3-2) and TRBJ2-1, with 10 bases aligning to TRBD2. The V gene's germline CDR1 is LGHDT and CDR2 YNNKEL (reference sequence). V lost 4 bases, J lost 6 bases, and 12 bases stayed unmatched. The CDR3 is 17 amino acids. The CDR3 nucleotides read TGTGCCAGCAGCCCAAATAAGGGTCTAGCGGGAGTCAATGAGCAGTTCTTC. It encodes CASSPNKGLAGVNEQFF.

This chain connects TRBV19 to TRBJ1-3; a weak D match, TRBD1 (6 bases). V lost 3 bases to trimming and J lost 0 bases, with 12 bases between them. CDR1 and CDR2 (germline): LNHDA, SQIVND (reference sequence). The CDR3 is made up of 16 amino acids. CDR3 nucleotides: TGTGCCAGTAGTATGAAACAGGGTGCCTCTGGAAACACCATATATTTT. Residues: CASSMKQGASGNTIYF.

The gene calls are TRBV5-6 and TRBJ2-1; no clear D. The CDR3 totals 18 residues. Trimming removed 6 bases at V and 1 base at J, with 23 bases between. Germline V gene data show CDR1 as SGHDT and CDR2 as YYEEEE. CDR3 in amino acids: CASTPTGWQRGSYNEQFF. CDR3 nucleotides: TGTGCCAGCACCCCAACTGGATGGCAGAGAGGTTCCTACAATGAGCAGTTCTTC. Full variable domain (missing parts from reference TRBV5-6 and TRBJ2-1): DAGVTQSPTHLIKTRGQQVTLRCSPKSGHDTVSWYQQALGQGPQFIFQYYEEEERQRGNFPDRFSGHQFPNYSSELNVNALLLGDSALYLCASTPTGWQRGSYNEQFFGPGTRLTVL.